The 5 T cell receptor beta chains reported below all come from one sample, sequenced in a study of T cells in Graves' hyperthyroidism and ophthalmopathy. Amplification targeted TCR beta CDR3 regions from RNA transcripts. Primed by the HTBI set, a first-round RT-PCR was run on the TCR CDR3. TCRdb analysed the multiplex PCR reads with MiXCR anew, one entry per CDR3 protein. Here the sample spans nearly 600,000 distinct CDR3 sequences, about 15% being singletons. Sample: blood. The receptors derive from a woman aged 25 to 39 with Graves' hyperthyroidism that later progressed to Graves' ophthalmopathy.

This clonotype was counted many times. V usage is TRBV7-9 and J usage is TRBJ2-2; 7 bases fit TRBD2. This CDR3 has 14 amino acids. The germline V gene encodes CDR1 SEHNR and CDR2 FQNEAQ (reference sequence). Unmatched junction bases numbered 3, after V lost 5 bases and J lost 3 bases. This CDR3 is CASSSSGYTGELFF. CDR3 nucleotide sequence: TGTGCCAGCAGCAGTAGCGGGTACACCGGGGAGCTGTTTTTT.

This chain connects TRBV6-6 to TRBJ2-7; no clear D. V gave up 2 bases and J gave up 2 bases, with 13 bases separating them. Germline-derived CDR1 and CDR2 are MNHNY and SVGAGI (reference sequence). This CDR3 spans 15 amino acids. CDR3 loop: CASSYPTVGTYEQYF. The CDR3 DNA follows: TGTGCCAGCAGTTACCCGACGGTCGGAACCTACGAGCAGTACTTC.

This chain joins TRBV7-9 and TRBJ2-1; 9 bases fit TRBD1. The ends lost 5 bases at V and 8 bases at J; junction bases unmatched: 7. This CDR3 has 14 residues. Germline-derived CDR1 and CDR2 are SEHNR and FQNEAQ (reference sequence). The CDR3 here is CASSLMTGGDEQFF. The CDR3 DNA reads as TGTGCCAGCAGCCTTATGACAGGGGGAGATGAGCAGTTCTTC.

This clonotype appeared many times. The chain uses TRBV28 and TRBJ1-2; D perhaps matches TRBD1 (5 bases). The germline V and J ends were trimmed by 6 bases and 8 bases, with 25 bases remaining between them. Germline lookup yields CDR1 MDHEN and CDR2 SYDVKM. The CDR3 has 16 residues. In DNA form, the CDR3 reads TGTGCCAGCAGAGAAAACCGGGACTCTTTCCGGGGCGGCTACACCTTC. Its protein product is CASRENRDSFRGGYTF.

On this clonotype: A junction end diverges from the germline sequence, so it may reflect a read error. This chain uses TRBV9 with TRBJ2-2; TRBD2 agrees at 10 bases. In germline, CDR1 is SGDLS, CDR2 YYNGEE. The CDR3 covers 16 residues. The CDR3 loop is CAISVVAGGQTGELFF. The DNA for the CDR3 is TGTGCCATCAGCGTAGTAGCGGGAGGACAGACCGGGGAGCTGTTTTTT.